Listed here are 24 T cell receptor beta chains from one sample, sequenced in a study of T cell repertoires in cytomegalovirus infection. For these receptors, no antigen is known. TCRdb re-derived calls from the reads in MiXCR, one entry per CDR3 protein. The data contain about 85,000 distinct CDR3 sequences, 45% to 55% of them singletons. The source material was CD8+ T cells from cultured PBMCs, sampled from culture after CMV antigen stimulation. The receptors originated from a human donor in good health (CMV status not recorded). Some clones in this sample may be carry-over from other donors' samples.

This clonotype was detected only once. The chain's CDR3 is CASSPTQGADEQYF. The CDR3 region has the DNA TGCGCCAGCAGCCCGACACAGGGGGCAGATGAGCAGTACTTC. This chain joins TRBV4-1 and TRBJ2-7; 9 bases match TRBD1. Losses at the gene ends were 4 bases for V and 7 bases for J; bases not matched to a gene: 8. The CDR3 is 14 amino acids. Germline assignment: CDR1 MGHRA and CDR2 YSYEKL.

This clonotype has more than one count but fewer than ten. CDR3 loop: CASSEFPLMGSGSQETQYF. In nucleotides, the CDR3 is TGCGCCAGCAGCGAATTTCCACTGATGGGTAGCGGGAGCCAAGAGACCCAGTACTTC. V gene TRBV4-1 combines with J gene TRBJ2-5, with 9 bases aligning to TRBD2. Germline values: CDR1 MGHRA, CDR2 YSYEKL. The V segment lost 5 bases and the J segment 1 base; nucleotides outside the gene matches: 17. The CDR3 consists of 19 residues.

Comments on this clonotype: One end of the junction does not line up with germline, which may come from a read error. This chain links TRBV7-7 with TRBJ2-1; 12 nucleotides align to TRBD2. CDR1 and CDR2 from the germline V gene are SSHAT and FNYEAQ (reference sequence). This CDR3 has 16 amino acids. The CDR3 DNA is TGTGCTAGCAGCTCCGAGGGGCTAGCGGGAGGGAGCGAGCAGTTCTTC. Encoded protein: CASSSEGLAGGSEQFF.

The chain links TRBV7-2 to TRBJ2-2; 7 nucleotides match TRBD1. The J segment lost 4 bases and the V segment lost 1 base, leaving 6 bases of the junction unmatched. CDR1 and CDR2 from the germline V gene are SGHTA and FQGNSA. The CDR3 is 16 residues long. As DNA, the CDR3 is TGTGCCAGCAGCTTAGTCTGGACAGGACTCACCGGGGAGCTGTTTTTT. The encoded protein is CASSLVWTGLTGELFF.

In this sample, this clonotype turned up a few times. The chain couples TRBV7-9 to TRBJ1-1; D is uncertain. With 5 bases removed from V and 2 bases from J, the gap between germline ends came to 6 bases. This CDR3 region has 12 residues. The germline V gene has CDR1 SEHNR and CDR2 FQNEAQ (reference sequence). CDR3 sequence (DNA): TGTGCCAGCAGCCAGAGTAACACTGAAGCTTTCTTT. This codes for CASSQSNTEAFF.

This clonotype has a count of ten or more. V usage is TRBV7-2 and J usage is TRBJ1-5; D is unclear. The CDR3 extends over 14 amino acids. V gave up 0 bases and J gave up 0 bases, with 3 bases separating them. Germline V gene sequence: CDR1 SGHTA, CDR2 FQGNSA. The CDR3 protein is CASSLAYSNQPQHF. Here the CDR3 DNA reads TGTGCCAGCAGCTTAGCCTATAGCAATCAGCCCCAGCATTTT.

The chain joins TRBV12-3 or TRBV12-4 to TRBJ2-3; tentatively, D is TRBD1 (5 bases). The CDR3 extends over 12 amino acids. V was trimmed by 6 bases and J by 6 bases, leaving 10 bases between them. The CDR3: CASSPDTDTQYF. CDR3 bases: TGTGCCAGCAGCCCGGACACGGATACGCAGTATTTT.

This clonotype was seen only a few times. The chain carries TRBV5-4 and TRBJ1-1, with D perhaps matching TRBD1 (5 bases). Deletions cut 2 bases from V and 1 base from J, with 6 bases between. The CDR3 spans 13 residues. The germline CDR1 and CDR2 sequences are SGHNT and YYREEE (reference sequence). In DNA form, the CDR3 reads TGTGCCAGCAGCTTCCAGGGGAACACTGAAGCTTTCTTT. Amino acid sequence: CASSFQGNTEAFF.

The chain uses TRBV12-3 or TRBV12-4 and TRBJ2-3; 12 bases are shared with TRBD2. V gave up 7 bases and J gave up 5 bases; unmatched junction bases: 13. CDR3 length equals 17 residues. CDR3 DNA sequence: TGTGCCAGCACCTTTCTCGGACTAGCGGGGCCGGAAGATACGCAGTATTTT. Its protein is CASTFLGLAGPEDTQYF.

The V and J genes are TRBV7-8 and TRBJ2-7; a possible D gene is TRBD2 (7 bases). Germline CDR1 SGHVS, CDR2 FQNEAQ. Trimming cost V 9 bases and J 3 bases, with 24 bases left between them. There are 16 residues in the CDR3. CDR3 sequence: CASTHRGGRGGYEQYF. In DNA, the CDR3 is TGTGCCAGTACCCACCGGGGCGGGAGAGGGGGCTACGAGCAGTACTTC.

This clonotype was found a few times. This sequence joins TRBV7-6 and TRBJ2-3; D is undetermined. The CDR3 loop spans 14 amino acids. From germline, CDR1 is SGHVS and CDR2 FNYEAQ. The V gene lost 2 bases and the J gene lost 2 bases, with 8 bases spanning the gap. For the CDR3, the DNA is TGTGCCAGCAGCTTAATGGGGAACACAGATACGCAGTATTTT. The encoded protein is CASSLMGNTDTQYF. The full variable domain, with the rest looked up from reference TRBV7-6 and TRBJ2-3, is GAGVSQSPRYKVTKRGQDVALRCDPISGHVSLYWYRQALGQGPEFLTYFNYEAQQDKSGLPNDRFSAERPEGSISTLTIQRTEQRDSAMYRCASSLMGNTDTQYFGPGTRLTVL.

The J gene is TRBJ2-3, the V gene TRBV11-2; D ambiguous. Germline V gives CDR1 SGHAT, CDR2 FQNNGV. This CDR3 spans 16 amino acids. V shed 4 bases and J shed 0 bases, with 14 bases lying between them. For the CDR3, the DNA is TGTGCCAGCAGCTCCAGACTTTTACGTAGCACAGATACGCAGTATTTT. Protein product: CASSSRLLRSTDTQYF.

This clonotype has a handful of counts. The chain uses TRBV27 and TRBJ2-5; TRBD1 might be the D (6 bases). Germline V lookup: CDR1 MNHEY, CDR2 SMNVEV (reference sequence). V lost 3 bases and J 3 bases, leaving 17 bases between the germline ends. The CDR3 has 16 amino acids. The CDR3 region is CASSFPDSPVKETQYF. CDR3 DNA sequence: TGTGCCAGCAGTTTCCCGGACAGTCCGGTGAAAGAGACCCAGTACTTC.

This clonotype was seen only once. The DNA of the CDR3 is TGCGCCAGCAGCCAAGGAGTTAACACTGAAGCTTTCTTT. Translated: CASSQGVNTEAFF. The chain carries TRBV4-1 and TRBJ1-1, with D hard to call. The germline gives CDR1 MGHRA, CDR2 YSYEKL. Between the trimmed V and J ends, which lost 1 base and 2 bases, there was a span of 5 bases. This CDR3 has 13 residues.

The V gene is TRBV5-6, the J gene TRBJ1-5; D is unclear. Germline assignment: CDR1 SGHDT and CDR2 YYEEEE. The CDR3 has 18 amino acids. The V end was cut by 4 bases, the J end by 2 bases, with 22 bases between. In DNA form, the CDR3 reads TGTGCCAGCAGCCCGGTAGGCAGGTGGTGGGATGGCAATCAGCCCCAGCATTTT. This encodes CASSPVGRWWDGNQPQHF.

Turning to this clonotype: The junction differs from germline at one of its ends, possibly a read error. The V and J genes are TRBV7-6 and TRBJ2-2, with 7 bases aligning to TRBD1. Germline CDR1 and CDR2: SGHVS and FNYEAQ. The CDR3 is made up of 14 amino acids. The DNA for the CDR3 is TGTGCTAGCAGCCTACAGGGGCGCACCGGGGAGCTGTTTTTT. Protein: CASSLQGRTGELFF. The entire variable domain, with the rest obtained from reference TRBV7-6 and TRBJ2-2, is as follows: GAGVSQSPRYKVTKRGQDVALRCDPISGHVSLYWYRQALGQGPEFLTYFNYEAQQDKSGLPNDRFSAERPEGSISTLTIQRTEQRDSAMYRCASSLQGRTGELFFGEGSRLTVL.

The V gene is TRBV6-1, the J gene TRBJ2-7; 9 nucleotides line up with TRBD1. The ends lost 3 bases at V and 3 bases at J; junction bases unmatched: 18. The CDR3 covers 19 residues. Germline-derived CDR1 and CDR2 are MNHNS and SASEGT. The CDR3 sequence: CASSERTGAIPRINYEQYF. In DNA form, the CDR3 reads TGTGCCAGCAGTGAGCGGACAGGGGCCATACCTCGCATAAACTACGAGCAGTACTTC.

Turning to this clonotype: Since a much larger clone is just one base distant, this may be a read error. The chain employs TRBV7-8 and TRBJ2-1; 9 bases are a match to TRBD2. V was clipped by 3 bases and J by 6 bases; unmatched bases: 24. The germline CDR1 and CDR2 sequences are SGHVS and FQNEAQ. There are 21 residues in the CDR3. The CDR3 here is CASSFRPLGTSRRANLNEQFF. CDR3 nucleotide sequence: TGTGCCAGCAGCTTTAGACCACTAGGGACTAGCAGGAGGGCAAATCTCAATGAGCAGTTCTTC.

This clonotype was seen a handful of times. The rearrangement links TRBV7-9 to TRBJ2-1, with 13 bases identical to TRBD2. Germline loops: CDR1 SEHNR, CDR2 FQNEAQ (reference sequence). Unmatched junction bases numbered 13, after V lost 4 bases and J lost 1 base. The CDR3 runs to 20 residues. The CDR3 reads CASSSSWTSGRSGSYNEQFF. DNA for the CDR3: TGTGCCAGCAGCTCAAGCTGGACTAGCGGGAGATCTGGTTCCTACAATGAGCAGTTCTTC.

This chain links TRBV19 with TRBJ1-1; D is unresolved. CDR1 and CDR2 (germline): LNHDA, SQIVND (reference sequence). This CDR3 has 14 residues. V shed 5 bases and J shed 5 bases, with 15 bases lying between them. The CDR3 sequence is CASSAHGPATEAFF. In nucleotides, the CDR3 is TGTGCCAGTAGTGCCCATGGGCCAGCGACTGAAGCTTTCTTT. The full variable domain, completed using reference TRBV19 and TRBJ1-1, is DGGITQSPKYLFRKEGQNVTLSCEQNLNHDAMYWYRQDPGQGLRLIYYSQIVNDFQKGDIAEGYSVSREKKESFPLTVTSAQKNPTAFYLCASSAHGPATEAFFGQGTRLTVV.

This sequence joins TRBV5-8 and TRBJ1-2; 7 nucleotides match TRBD1. The junction had 19 bases not matched to a gene; V was cut back by 4 bases and J by 4 bases. This CDR3 is 18 amino acids long. Per germline, CDR1 SGHTS and CDR2 YDEGEE. The CDR3 sequence is CASSPRLTGTDSPYGYTF. The DNA of the CDR3 is TGTGCCAGCAGCCCTCGTTTGACAGGGACAGATTCTCCCTATGGCTACACCTTC.

This chain joins TRBV12-5 and TRBJ2-1; 8 bases map to TRBD1. The CDR3 contains 13 residues. The ends lost 3 bases at V and 8 bases at J; junction bases unmatched: 3. CDR1 and CDR2 from the germline V gene are LGHNT and FRNRAP. CDR3: CASGFQGAYEQFF. CDR3 DNA sequence: TGTGCTAGTGGTTTCCAGGGGGCCTATGAGCAGTTCTTC. The variable domain in full, with the rest retrieved from reference TRBV12-5 and TRBJ2-1, is DARVTQTPRHKVTEMGQEVTMRCQPILGHNTVFWYRQTMMQGLELLAYFRNRAPLDDSGMPKDRFSAEMPDATLATLKIQPSEPRDSAVYFCASGFQGAYEQFFGPGTRLTVL.

CDR3 bases: TGTGCCAGCAGCCCTTCGGGACAGGGGAGCAATCAGCCCCAGCATTTT. Its protein product is CASSPSGQGSNQPQHF. The gene calls are TRBV12-3 or TRBV12-4 and TRBJ1-5; 10 positions agree with TRBD1. The trim removed 6 bases at V and 1 base at J, leaving 6 bases unmatched. The CDR3 has 16 amino acids.

The DNA of the CDR3 is TGCAGCGTTGAACCCTTCGGCCGGGACCCAACGACCGGGGAGCTGTTTTTT. Encoded protein: CSVEPFGRDPTTGELFF. The V gene is TRBV29-1, the J gene TRBJ2-2; D tentatively reads TRBD1 or TRBD2 (5 bases each). The CDR3 is made up of 17 amino acids. Trimming took 2 bases from V and 5 from J, leaving 21 bases between them. Per germline, CDR1 SQVTM and CDR2 ANQGSEA.